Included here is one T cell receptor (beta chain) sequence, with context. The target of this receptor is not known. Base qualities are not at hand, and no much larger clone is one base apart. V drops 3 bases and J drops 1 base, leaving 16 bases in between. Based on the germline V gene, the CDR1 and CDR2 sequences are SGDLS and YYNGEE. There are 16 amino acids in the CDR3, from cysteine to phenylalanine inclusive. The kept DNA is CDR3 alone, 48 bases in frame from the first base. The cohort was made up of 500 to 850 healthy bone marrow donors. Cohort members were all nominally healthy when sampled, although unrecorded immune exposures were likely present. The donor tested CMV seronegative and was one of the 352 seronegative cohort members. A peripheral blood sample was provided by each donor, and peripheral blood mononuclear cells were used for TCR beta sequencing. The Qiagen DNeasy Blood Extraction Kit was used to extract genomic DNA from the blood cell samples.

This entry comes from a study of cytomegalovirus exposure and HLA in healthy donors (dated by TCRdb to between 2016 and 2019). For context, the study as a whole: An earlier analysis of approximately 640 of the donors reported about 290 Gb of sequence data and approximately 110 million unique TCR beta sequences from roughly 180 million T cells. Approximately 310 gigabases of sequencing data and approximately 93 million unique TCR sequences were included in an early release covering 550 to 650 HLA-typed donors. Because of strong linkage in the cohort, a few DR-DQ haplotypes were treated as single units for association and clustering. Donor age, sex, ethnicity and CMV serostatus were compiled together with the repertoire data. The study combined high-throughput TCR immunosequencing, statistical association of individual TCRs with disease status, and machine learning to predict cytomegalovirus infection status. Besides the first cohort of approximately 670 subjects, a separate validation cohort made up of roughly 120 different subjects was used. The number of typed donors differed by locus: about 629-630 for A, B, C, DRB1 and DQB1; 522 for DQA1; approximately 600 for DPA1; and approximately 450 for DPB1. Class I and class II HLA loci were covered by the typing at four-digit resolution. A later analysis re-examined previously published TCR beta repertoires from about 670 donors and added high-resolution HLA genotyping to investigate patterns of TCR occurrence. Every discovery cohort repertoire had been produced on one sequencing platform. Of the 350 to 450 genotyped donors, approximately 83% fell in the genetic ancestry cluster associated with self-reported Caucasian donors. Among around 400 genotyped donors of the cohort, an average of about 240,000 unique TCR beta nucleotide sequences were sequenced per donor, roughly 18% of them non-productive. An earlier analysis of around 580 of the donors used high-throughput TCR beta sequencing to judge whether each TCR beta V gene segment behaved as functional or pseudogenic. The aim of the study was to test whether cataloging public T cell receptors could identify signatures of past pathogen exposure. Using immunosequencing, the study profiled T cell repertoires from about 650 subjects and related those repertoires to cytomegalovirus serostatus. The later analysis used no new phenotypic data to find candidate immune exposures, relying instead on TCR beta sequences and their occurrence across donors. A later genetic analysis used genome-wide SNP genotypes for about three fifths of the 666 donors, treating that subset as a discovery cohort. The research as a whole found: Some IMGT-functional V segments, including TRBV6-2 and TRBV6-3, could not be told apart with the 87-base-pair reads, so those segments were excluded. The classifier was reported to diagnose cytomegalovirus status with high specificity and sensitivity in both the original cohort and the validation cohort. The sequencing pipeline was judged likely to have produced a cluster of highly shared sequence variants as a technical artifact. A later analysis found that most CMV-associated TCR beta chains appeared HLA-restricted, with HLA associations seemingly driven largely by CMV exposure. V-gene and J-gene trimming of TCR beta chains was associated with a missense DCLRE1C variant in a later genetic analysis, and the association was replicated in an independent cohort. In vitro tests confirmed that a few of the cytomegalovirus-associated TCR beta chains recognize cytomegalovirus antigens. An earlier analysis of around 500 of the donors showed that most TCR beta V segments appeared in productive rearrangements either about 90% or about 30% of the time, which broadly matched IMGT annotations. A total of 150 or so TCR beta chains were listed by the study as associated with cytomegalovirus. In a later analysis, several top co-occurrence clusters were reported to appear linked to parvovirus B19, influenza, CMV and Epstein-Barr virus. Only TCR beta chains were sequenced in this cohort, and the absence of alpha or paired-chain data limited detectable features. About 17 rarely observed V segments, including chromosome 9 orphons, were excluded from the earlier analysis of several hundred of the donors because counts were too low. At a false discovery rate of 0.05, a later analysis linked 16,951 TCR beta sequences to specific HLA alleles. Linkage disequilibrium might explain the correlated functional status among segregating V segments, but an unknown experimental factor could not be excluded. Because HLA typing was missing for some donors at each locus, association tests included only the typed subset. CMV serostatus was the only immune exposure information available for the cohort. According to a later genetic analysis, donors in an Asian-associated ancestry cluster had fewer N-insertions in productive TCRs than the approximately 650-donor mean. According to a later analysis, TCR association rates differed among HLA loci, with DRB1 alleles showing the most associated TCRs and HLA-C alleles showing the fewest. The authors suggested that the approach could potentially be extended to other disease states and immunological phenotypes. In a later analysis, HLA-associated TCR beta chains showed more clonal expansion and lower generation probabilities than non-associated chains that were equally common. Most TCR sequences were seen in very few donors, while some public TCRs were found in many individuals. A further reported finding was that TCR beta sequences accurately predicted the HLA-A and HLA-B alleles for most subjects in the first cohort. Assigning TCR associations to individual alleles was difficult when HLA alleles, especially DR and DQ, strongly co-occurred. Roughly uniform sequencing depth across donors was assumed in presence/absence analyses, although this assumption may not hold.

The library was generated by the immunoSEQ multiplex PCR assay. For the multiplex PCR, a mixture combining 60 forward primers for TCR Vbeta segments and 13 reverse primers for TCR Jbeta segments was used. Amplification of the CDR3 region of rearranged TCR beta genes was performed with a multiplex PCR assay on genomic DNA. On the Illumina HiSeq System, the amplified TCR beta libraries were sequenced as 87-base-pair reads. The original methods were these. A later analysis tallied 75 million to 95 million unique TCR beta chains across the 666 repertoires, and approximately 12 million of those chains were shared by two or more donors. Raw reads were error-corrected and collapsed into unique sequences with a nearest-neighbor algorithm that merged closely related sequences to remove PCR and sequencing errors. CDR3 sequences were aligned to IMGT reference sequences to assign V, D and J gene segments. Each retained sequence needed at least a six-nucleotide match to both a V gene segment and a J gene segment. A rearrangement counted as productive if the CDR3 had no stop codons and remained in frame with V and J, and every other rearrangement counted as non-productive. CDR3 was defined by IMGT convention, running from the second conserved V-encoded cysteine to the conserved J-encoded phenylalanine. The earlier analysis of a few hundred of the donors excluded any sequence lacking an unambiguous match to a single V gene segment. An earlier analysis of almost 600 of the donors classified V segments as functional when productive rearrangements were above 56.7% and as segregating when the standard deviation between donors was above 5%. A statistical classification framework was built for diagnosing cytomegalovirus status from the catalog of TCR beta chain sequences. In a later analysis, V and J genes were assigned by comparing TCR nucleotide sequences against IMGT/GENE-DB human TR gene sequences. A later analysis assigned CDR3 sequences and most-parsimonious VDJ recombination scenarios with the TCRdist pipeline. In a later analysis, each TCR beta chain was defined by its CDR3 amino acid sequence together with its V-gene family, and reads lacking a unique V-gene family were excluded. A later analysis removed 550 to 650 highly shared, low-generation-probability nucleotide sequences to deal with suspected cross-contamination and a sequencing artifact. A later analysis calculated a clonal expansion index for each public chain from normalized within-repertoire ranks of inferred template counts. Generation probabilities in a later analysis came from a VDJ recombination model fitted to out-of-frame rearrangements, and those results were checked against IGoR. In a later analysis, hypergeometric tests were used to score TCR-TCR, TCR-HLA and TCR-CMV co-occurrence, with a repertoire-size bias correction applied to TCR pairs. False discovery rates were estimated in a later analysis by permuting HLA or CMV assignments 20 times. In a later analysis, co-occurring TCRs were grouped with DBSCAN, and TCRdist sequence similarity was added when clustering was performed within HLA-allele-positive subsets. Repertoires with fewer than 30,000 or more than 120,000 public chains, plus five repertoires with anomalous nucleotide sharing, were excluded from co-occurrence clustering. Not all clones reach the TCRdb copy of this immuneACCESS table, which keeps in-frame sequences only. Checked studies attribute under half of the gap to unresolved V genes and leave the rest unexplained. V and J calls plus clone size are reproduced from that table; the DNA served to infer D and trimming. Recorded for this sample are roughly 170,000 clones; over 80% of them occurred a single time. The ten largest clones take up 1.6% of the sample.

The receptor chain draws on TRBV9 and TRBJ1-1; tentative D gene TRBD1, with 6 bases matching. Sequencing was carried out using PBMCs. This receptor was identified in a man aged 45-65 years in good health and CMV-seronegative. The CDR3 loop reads CASSDLGGATNTEAFF. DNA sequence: TGTGCCAGCAGCGACTTGGGGGGGGCAACGAACACTGAAGCTTTCTTT.